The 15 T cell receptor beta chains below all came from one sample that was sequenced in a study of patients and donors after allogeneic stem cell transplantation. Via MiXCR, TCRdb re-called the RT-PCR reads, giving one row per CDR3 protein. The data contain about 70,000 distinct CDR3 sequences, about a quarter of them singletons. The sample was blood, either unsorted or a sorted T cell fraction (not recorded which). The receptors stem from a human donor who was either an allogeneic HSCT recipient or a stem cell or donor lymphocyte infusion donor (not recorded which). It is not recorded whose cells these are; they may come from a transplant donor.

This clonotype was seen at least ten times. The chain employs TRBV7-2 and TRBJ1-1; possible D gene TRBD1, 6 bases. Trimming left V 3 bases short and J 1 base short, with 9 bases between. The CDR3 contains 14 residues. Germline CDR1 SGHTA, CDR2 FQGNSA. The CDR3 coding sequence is TGTGCCAGCAGCTTGGGACATCAGAACACTGAAGCTTTCTTT. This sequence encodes CASSLGHQNTEAFF.

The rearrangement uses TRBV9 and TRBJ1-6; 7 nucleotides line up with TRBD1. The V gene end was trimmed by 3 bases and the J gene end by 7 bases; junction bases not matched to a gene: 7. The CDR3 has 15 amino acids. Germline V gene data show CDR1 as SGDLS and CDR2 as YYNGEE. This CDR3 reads CASSAPGQPNSPLHF. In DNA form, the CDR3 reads TGTGCCAGCAGCGCCCCGGGACAGCCGAATTCACCCCTCCACTTT.

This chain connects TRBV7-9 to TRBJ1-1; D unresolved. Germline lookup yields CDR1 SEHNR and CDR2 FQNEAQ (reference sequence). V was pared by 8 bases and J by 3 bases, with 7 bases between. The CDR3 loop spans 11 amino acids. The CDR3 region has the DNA TGTGCCAGCGGGGTTGACACTGAAGCTTTCTTT. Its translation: CASGVDTEAFF.

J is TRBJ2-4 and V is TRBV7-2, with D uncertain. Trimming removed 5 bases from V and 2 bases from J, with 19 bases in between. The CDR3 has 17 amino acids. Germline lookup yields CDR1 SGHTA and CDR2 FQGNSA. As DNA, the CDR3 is TGTGCCAGCAGCGCCATCGCCTTCACAGCCACCAAAAACATTCAGTACTTC. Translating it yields CASSAIAFTATKNIQYF.

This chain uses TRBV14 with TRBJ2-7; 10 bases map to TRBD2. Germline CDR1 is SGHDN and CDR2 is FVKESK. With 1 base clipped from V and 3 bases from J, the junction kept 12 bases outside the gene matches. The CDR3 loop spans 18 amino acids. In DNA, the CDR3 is TGTGCCAGCAGCCAAGGGACTAGCGGCAAACATCCTTACTACGAGCAGTACTTC. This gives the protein CASSQGTSGKHPYYEQYF.

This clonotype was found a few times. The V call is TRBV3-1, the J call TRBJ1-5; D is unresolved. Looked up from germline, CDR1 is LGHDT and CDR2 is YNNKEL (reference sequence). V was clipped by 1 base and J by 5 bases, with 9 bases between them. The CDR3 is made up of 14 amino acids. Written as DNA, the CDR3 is TGTGCCAGCAGCCAAGGTTCCAGTTATCAGCCCCAGCATTTT. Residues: CASSQGSSYQPQHF.

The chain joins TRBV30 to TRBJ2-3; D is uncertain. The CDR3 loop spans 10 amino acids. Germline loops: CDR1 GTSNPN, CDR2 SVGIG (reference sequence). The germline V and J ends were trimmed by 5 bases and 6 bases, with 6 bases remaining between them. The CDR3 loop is CAWSRDTQYF. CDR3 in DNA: TGTGCCTGGTCGCGGGATACGCAGTATTTT.

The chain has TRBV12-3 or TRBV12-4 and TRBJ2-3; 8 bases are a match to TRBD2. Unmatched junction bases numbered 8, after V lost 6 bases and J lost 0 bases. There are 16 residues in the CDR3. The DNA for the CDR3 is TGTGCCAGCAGCTTCGTAGCGGGAATTAGCACAGATACGCAGTATTTT. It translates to CASSFVAGISTDTQYF.

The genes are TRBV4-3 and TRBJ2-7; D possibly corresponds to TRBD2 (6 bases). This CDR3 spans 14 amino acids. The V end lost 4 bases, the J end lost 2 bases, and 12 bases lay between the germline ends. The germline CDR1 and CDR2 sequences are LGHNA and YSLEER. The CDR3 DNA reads TGCGCCAGCAGCCGAGGGACTTCCGCCTACGAGCAGTACTTC. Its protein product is CASSRGTSAYEQYF.

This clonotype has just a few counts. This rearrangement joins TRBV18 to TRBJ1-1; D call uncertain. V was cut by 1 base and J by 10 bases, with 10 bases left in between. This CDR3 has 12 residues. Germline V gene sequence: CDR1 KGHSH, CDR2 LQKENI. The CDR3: CASSPLGQGAFF. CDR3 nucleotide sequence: TGTGCCAGCTCACCACTAGGCCAAGGAGCTTTCTTT.

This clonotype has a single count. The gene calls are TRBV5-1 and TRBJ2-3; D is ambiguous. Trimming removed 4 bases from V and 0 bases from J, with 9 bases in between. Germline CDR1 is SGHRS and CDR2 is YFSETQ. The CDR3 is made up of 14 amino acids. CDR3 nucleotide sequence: TGCGCCAGCAGCCTGGAACAGAGCACAGATACGCAGTATTTT. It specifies CASSLEQSTDTQYF.

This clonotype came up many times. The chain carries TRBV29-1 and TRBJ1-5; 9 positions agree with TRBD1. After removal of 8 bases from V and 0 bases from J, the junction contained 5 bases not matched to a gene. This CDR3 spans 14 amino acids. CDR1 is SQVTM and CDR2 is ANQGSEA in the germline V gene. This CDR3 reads CSTRTGDSNQPQHF. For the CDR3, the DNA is TGCAGCACACGGACAGGGGATAGCAATCAGCCCCAGCATTTT.

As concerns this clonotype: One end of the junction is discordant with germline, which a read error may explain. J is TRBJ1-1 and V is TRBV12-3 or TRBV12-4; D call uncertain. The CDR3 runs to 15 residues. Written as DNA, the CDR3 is TGTGCCAGCACCACCCAGGAGGGAATGAACACTGAAGTTTTCTTT. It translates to CASTTQEGMNTEVFF.

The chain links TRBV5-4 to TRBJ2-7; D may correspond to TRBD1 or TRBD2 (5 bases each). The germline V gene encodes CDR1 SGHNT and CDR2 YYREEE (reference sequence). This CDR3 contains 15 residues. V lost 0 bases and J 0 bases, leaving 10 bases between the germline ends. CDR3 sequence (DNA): TGTGCCAGCAGCTTGGGACGGGGCAGCTCCTACGAGCAGTACTTC. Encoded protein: CASSLGRGSSYEQYF.

CDR3 coding DNA: TGCGCCACCCCTGATGAAAAACTGTTTTTT. This encodes CATPDEKLFF. The chain carries TRBV23-1 and TRBJ1-4; D is ambiguous. TRBV23-1 falls under the ORF class, with uncertain function. The CDR3 consists of 10 residues. Trimming cost V 10 bases and J 6 bases, with 6 bases left between them.